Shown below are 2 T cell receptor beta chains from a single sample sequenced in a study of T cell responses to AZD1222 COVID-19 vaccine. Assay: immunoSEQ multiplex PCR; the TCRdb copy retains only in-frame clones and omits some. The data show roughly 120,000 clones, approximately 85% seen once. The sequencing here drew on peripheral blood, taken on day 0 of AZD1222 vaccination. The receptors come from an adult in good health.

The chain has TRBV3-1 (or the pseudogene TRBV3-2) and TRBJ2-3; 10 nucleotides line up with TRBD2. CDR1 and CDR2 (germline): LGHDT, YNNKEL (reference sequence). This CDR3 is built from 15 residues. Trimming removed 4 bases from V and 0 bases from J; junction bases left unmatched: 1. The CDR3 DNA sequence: TGTGCCAGCAGCCCGGGACTAGCGAGCACAGATACGCAGTATTTT. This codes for CASSPGLASTDTQYF.

The CDR3 DNA follows: TGTGCCAGCAGCGCCAACAGGGCGAGAGGGACGACTGAAGCTTTCTTT. Encoded protein: CASSANRARGTTEAFF. This chain connects TRBV12-1 to TRBJ1-1; the table's D gene call, TRBD1, was not cross checked with the DNA. TRBV12-1 is marked as a pseudogene. CDR3 length: 16 residues.